A single T cell receptor beta chain is shown here with its context. The data stem from a study of monozygotic twins with inflammatory bowel disease. TCRdb reprocessed the 5' RACE reads and keeps a single row for each CDR3 protein, giving no DNA. Its listing shows about 330,000 distinct CDR3 sequences. The source material was blood. The source of this sequence is a human donor with ulcerative colitis or Crohn's disease, or a healthy co-twin of an affected twin (not recorded which).

The CDR3 loop is CASSLGGWGKETQYF. The chain recombines TRBV7-9 with TRBJ2-5; the TCRdb call, TRBD2, lacks DNA for checking. CDR1 and CDR2 from the germline V gene are SEHNR and FQNEAQ (reference sequence). The CDR3 totals 15 residues.